This T cell receptor (beta chain) is from a study of T-cell reconstitution after alpha-beta-depleted transplantation in children. Between the trimmed V and J ends, which lost 7 bases and 4 bases, there was a span of 10 bases. This CDR3 has 13 residues. Per germline, CDR1 MNHEY and CDR2 SMNVEV (reference sequence). TCRbeta library preparation incorporated unique molecular identifiers. MiXCR, applied by TCRdb to the PCR reads, yields one record per CDR3 protein. The sample lists 450,000 to 600,000 distinct CDR3 sequences, 32% occurring once. Sequencing used PBMCs from the stem cell graft donor, obtained from the stem cell graft. The receptor was isolated from a human donor who donated a stem cell graft to a child with aplastic anemia. The V gene is TRBV27, the J gene TRBJ2-2; a possible D gene is TRBD1 (5 bases). The CDR3 here is CASNHRSTGELFF. The CDR3 DNA is TGTGCCAGCAACCACAGGAGCACCGGGGAGCTGTTTTTT.